The 13 T cell receptor beta chains reported below all come from one sample, sequenced in a study of blood T cell repertoires in COVID-19. Profiled with immunoSEQ multiplex PCR; TCRdb holds only in-frame clones, not every one. The sample lists tens of thousands of clones, 70% to 80% occurring once. Specimen: peripheral blood. The receptors originated from a man between 60 and 70 years old with active or convalescent COVID-19.

The V and J genes are TRBV6-5 and TRBJ2-7, with 8 bases fitting TRBD1. V shed 6 bases, J shed 7 bases, and the junction held 11 bases outside the gene matches. CDR1 and CDR2 from the germline V gene are MNHEY and SVGAGI. This CDR3 contains 14 residues. The CDR3 protein is CASSYDRGGWEQYF. In DNA, the CDR3 is TGTGCCAGCAGCTACGACAGGGGCGGATGGGAGCAGTACTTC.

A remark on this clone: The limits of the CDR3 on the DNA are not certain, so only TCRdb's listed CDR3 is given. The V gene is TRBV12-2, the J gene TRBJ1-1; the table's D call, TRBD1, was not checked against the DNA. TRBV12-2 constitutes a pseudogene. The CDR3 contains 17 residues when both ends are counted. The chain's CDR3 is CASRLVGWVGVGTEAFF.

This sequence joins TRBV3-1 (or the pseudogene TRBV3-2) and TRBJ2-5, with D perhaps TRBD2 (6 bases). Germline loops: CDR1 LGHDT, CDR2 YNNKEL (reference sequence). CDR3 size: 13 residues. Trimming pared 1 base from V and 10 bases from J, leaving 13 bases between. The CDR3 sequence is CASSQAGTGGQYF. The CDR3 DNA sequence: TGTGCCAGCAGCCAAGCGGGGACTGGGGGCCAGTACTTC.

Ten or more counts support this clone. The rearrangement links TRBV19 to TRBJ1-1, with TRBD1 matching 8 bases. The germline gives CDR1 LNHDA, CDR2 SQIVND (reference sequence). The J segment lost 5 bases and the V segment lost 3 bases, leaving 5 bases of the junction unmatched. The CDR3 runs to 14 residues. The CDR3 DNA follows: TGTGCCAGTAGTATCGGCAGGGGGCATACTGAAGCTTTCTTT. Its translation: CASSIGRGHTEAFF.

This chain links TRBV11-2 with TRBJ2-5, with D perhaps TRBD2 (5 bases). Germline assignment: CDR1 SGHAT and CDR2 FQNNGV. The V and J ends lost 5 bases and 4 bases respectively, with 11 bases between them. CDR3 length equals 13 residues. For the CDR3, the DNA is TGTGCCAGCAGCCGTCAACTAGGAGAGACCCAGTACTTC. Protein: CASSRQLGETQYF.

This clone was observed a few times. The rearrangement links TRBV20-1 to TRBJ1-5, with D tentatively TRBD1 (6 bases). Trimming cost V 3 bases and J 6 bases, with 18 bases left between them. Germline values: CDR1 DFQATT, CDR2 SNEGSKA (reference sequence). The CDR3 covers 15 residues. Here the CDR3 DNA reads TGCAGTGCTAGTTCGGACGGGCTCAGGGGTCAGCCCCAGCATTTT. Translated, it gives CSASSDGLRGQPQHF.

The V and J genes are TRBV5-6 and TRBJ2-1; tentative D call: TRBD1 (6 bases). With 0 bases removed from V and 7 bases from J, the gap between germline ends came to 11 bases. This CDR3 contains 14 residues. Germline CDR1 and CDR2: SGHDT and YYEEEE. Here the CDR3 reads CASSLGQGLNEQFF. CDR3 nucleotides: TGTGCCAGCAGCTTGGGCCAGGGGCTAAATGAGCAGTTCTTC.

This sequence joins TRBV11-2 and TRBJ2-5; TRBD2 aligns across 13 bases. The CDR3 has 15 residues. The V and J ends lost 5 bases and 5 bases, in that order; junction bases with no gene match: 5. In germline, CDR1 is SGHAT, CDR2 FQNNGV. CDR3 loop: CASSQPGLAGETQYF. CDR3 DNA: TGTGCCAGCAGCCAGCCGGGACTAGCGGGGGAGACCCAGTACTTC.

The V call is TRBV18, the J call TRBJ1-2; no reliable D call. CDR1 and CDR2 (germline): KGHSH, LQKENI. The V end was cut by 2 bases, the J end by 8 bases, with 12 bases between. The CDR3 has 13 amino acids. In nucleotides, the CDR3 is TGTGCCAGCTCACCAATGCCCGGGGAGGGCTACACCTTC. It codes for CASSPMPGEGYTF.

In regard to this clone: A read error may produce the germline difference seen at one junction end. The gene calls are TRBV7-9 and TRBJ2-7, with 7 bases lining up with TRBD2. Germline loops: CDR1 SEHNR, CDR2 FQNEAQ (reference sequence). There are 11 residues in the CDR3. The CDR3 region is CASSLLGTTNF. As DNA, the CDR3 is TGTGCCAGCAGCTTATTGGGGACTACAAACTTC.

The J gene is TRBJ2-3, the V gene TRBV18, with 10 bases lining up with TRBD2. This CDR3 is 17 amino acids long. Germline CDR1 is KGHSH and CDR2 is LQKENI. The ends lost 8 bases at V and 2 bases at J; junction bases unmatched: 13. CDR3 sequence: CASKQRGGSMTTDTQYF. The CDR3 DNA reads as TGTGCCAGCAAACAGCGGGGGGGCTCTATGACCACAGATACGCAGTATTTT.

The chain is built from TRBV5-6 and TRBJ1-2, with a possible D match to TRBD1 (5 bases). The V end was cut by 6 bases, the J end by 4 bases, with 22 bases between. This CDR3 is built from 16 residues. Per germline, CDR1 SGHDT and CDR2 YYEEEE. This chain's CDR3 is CASNALGRQGSYGYTF. The CDR3 coding sequence is TGTGCCAGCAACGCCCTTGGAAGGCAGGGATCCTATGGCTACACCTTC.

The V gene is TRBV11-2, the J gene TRBJ2-1; 12 bases align to TRBD2. The CDR3 loop spans 16 amino acids. V dropped 6 bases and J dropped 6; count of bases not matched to a gene: 9. Germline V CDR1 and CDR2: SGHAT, FQNNGV. CDR3 in amino acids: CASRTTSGGSGNEQFF. The CDR3 nucleotides read TGTGCCAGCAGAACCACTAGCGGGGGGTCGGGCAATGAGCAGTTCTTC.